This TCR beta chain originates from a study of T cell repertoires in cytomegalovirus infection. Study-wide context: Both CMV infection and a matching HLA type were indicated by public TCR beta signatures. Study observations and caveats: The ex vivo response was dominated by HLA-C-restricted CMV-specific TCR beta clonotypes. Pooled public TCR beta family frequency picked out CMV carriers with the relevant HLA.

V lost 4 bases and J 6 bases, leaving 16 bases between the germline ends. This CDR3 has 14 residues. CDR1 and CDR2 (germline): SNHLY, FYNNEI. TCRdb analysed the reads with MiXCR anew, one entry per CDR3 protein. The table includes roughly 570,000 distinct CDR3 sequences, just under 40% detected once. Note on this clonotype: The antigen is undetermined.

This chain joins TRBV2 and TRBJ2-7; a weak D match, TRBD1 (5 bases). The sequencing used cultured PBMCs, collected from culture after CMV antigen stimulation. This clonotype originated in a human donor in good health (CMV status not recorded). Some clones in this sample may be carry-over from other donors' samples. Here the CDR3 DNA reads TGTGCCAGCAGTGTTGGGGCGCGTTCGGGCGAGCAGTACTTC. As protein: CASSVGARSGEQYF.